A single sample gave rise to the 3 T cell receptor beta chains below, sequenced in a study of T cell responses to AZD1222 COVID-19 vaccine. Generated by immunoSEQ multiplex PCR, the TCRdb table keeps only in-frame clones and is missing some. The table includes about 55,000 clones, 89% detected once. Sample: peripheral blood, taken on day 0 of AZD1222 vaccination. Every receptor here comes from an adult in good health.

The CDR3 DNA is TGTGCCAGCAGCTTAGGGGTACGGCTAGCGGGGGGAGAGACCCAGTACTTC. It encodes CASSLGVRLAGGETQYF. The genes are TRBV7-8 and TRBJ2-5; TRBD2 matches 11 bases. This CDR3 region has 17 residues. Germline CDR1 reads SGHVS; CDR2 reads FQNEAQ. J was trimmed by 4 bases and V by 1 base; bases with no gene match: 8. The complete variable domain, with remaining parts taken from reference TRBV7-8 and TRBJ2-5, reads GAGVSQSPRYKVAKRGQDVALRCDPISGHVSLFWYQQALGQGPEFLTYFQNEAQLDKSGLPSDRFFAERPEGSVSTLKIQRTQQEDSAVYLCASSLGVRLAGGETQYFGPGTRLLVL.

The table lists this clone with a count of one. The rearrangement joins TRBV5-1 to TRBJ2-5; 11 bases fit TRBD2. The trim removed 0 bases at V and 2 bases at J, leaving 3 bases unmatched. The CDR3 has 16 residues. Germline-derived CDR1 and CDR2 are SGHRS and YFSETQ. The CDR3 nucleotides read TGCGCCAGCAGCTTGGCCATAGCGGGAGGGCAAGAGACCCAGTACTTC. Encoded protein: CASSLAIAGGQETQYF.

The chain employs TRBV3-1 (or the pseudogene TRBV3-2) and TRBJ1-5, with D unclear. The CDR3 has 15 amino acids. Trimming removed 4 bases at V and 3 bases at J, with 13 bases between. The germline V gene has CDR1 LGHDT and CDR2 YNNKEL (reference sequence). CDR3 in DNA: TGTGCCAGCAGCCCTAATTCGGGCCTCAATCAGCCCCAGCATTTT. Amino acids: CASSPNSGLNQPQHF.